A selection of T cell receptor beta chains follows, all from one sample in a study of molecular identifiers for immune sequencing clone quantification. TCRdb redid the calling of the PCR reads with MiXCR, one entry per CDR3 protein. The table includes approximately 500,000 distinct CDR3 sequences, 25% detected once. The specimen sequenced was naive CD8+ T cells from blood, with Jurkat cell RNA spiked in. The origin of the receptors is a human donor in good health. Some libraries in this study had Jurkat cell RNA spiked in. Both conserved end residues are part of each CDR3. The order of the fields is CDR3 protein, CDR3 DNA, D gene, clone size, V gene, J gene. D genes are given only for firm matches. Rows may omit the clone size; those that give it use once, few, many or a size class.

CASSLRVGTSSGNTIYF	TGTGCCAGCAGCTTAAGAGTCGGCACCTCCTCTGGAAACACCATATATTTT	-	few	TRBV7-2	TRBJ1-3
CASSLAVGGTEAFF	TGTGCCAGCAGCTTAGCGGTGGGGGGCACTGAAGCTTTCTTT	-	many	TRBV7-9	TRBJ1-1
CASSLDRGAEAFF	TGTGCCAGCAGCCTCGACAGGGGAGCTGAAGCTTTCTTT	TRBD1	few	TRBV14	TRBJ1-1
CASSARDRPYEQYF	TGTGCCAGCTCAGCCCGGGACCGACCCTACGAGCAGTACTTC	-	-	TRBV18	TRBJ2-7
CASSLHDRDRGYGQYF	TGCGCCAGCAGCCTGCACGACCGGGACAGGGGTTACGGGCAGTACTTC	TRBD1	-	TRBV5-1	TRBJ2-7
CAWSVRSYEQYF	TGTGCCTGGAGTGTACGTTCCTACGAGCAGTACTTC	-	few	TRBV30	TRBJ2-7
CSAQVLRPPQDEQYF	TGCAGTGCTCAAGTCTTGAGGCCTCCACAGGACGAGCAGTACTTC	-	many	TRBV20-1	TRBJ2-7
CSVELPGENTDTQYF	TGCAGCGTTGAACTCCCAGGGGAGAACACAGATACGCAGTATTTT	-	many	TRBV29-1	TRBJ2-3
CASSQEGTSMYEQYF	TGCGCCAGCAGCCAAGAAGGGACTAGCATGTACGAGCAGTACTTC	TRBD2	many	TRBV4-1	TRBJ2-7
CASSFRGLLYNEQFF	TGTGCCAGCAGTTTCCGGGGGCTACTATACAATGAGCAGTTCTTC	-	-	TRBV28	TRBJ2-1
CASSLLGEGSYNEQFF	TGTGCCAGCAGCTTATTGGGGGAAGGCTCCTACAATGAGCAGTTCTTC	-	-	TRBV7-9	TRBJ2-1
CASTQGAGQPQHF	TGTGCCAGCACACAGGGGGCTGGGCAGCCCCAGCATTTT	TRBD1	many	TRBV12-3/TRBV12-4	TRBJ1-5
CASSFGGPSTDTQYF	TGTGCCAGCAGTTTTGGGGGACCTAGCACAGATACGCAGTATTTT	-	few	TRBV27	TRBJ2-3
CASSLGSLTEAFF	TGTGCCAGCAGCTTAGGGTCCCTCACTGAAGCTTTCTTT	-	-	TRBV7-6	TRBJ1-1
CASSLTPGLAGGADTQYF	TGTGCCAGCAGCTTAACCCCGGGACTAGCGGGAGGAGCAGACACGCAGTATTTT	TRBD2	-	TRBV7-3	TRBJ2-3
CASSYSSTGLDNYEQYF	TGTGCCAGCAGTTACTCAAGTACGGGACTTGACAACTACGAGCAGTACTTC	-	few	TRBV6-2/TRBV6-3	TRBJ2-7
CSVGGLAGGETQYF	TGCAGCGTTGGAGGCCTAGCGGGAGGAGAGACCCAGTACTTC	TRBD2	few	TRBV29-1	TRBJ2-5
CASSWSAGEAGELFF	TGTGCCAGCAGCTGGTCAGCGGGAGAGGCCGGGGAGCTGTTTTTT	TRBD2	few	TRBV7-9	TRBJ2-2
CASSWASSTLHF	TGTGCCAGTAGTTGGGCCAGTTCGACCCTCCACTTT	-	few	TRBV19	TRBJ1-6
CASSEGVTRTDTQYF	TGTGCCAGCAGCGAAGGGGTCACCCGCACAGATACGCAGTATTTT	-	few	TRBV9	TRBJ2-3
CASSVRGQGTEAFF	TGTGCCAGCAGTGTCAGGGGGCAAGGGACTGAAGCTTTCTTT	TRBD1	-	TRBV27	TRBJ1-1
CADSGELPYGYEQYF	TGTGCCGACAGTGGGGAGCTCCCCTATGGCTACGAGCAGTACTTC	-	few	TRBV11-3	TRBJ2-7
CASSFPRARETRYEQYF	TGTGCCAGCAGTTTTCCGAGGGCGAGGGAGACAAGGTACGAGCAGTACTTC	-	-	TRBV28	TRBJ2-7
CASTGSQWPQYF	TGTGCCAGCACCGGGTCTCAGTGGCCCCAGTACTTC	-	many	TRBV12-3/TRBV12-4	TRBJ2-5
CSVTTAGSGANVLTF	TGCAGCGTTACGACGGCCGGCTCTGGGGCCAACGTCCTGACTTTC	-	many	TRBV29-1	TRBJ2-6
CASSQVVLNGGSTDTQYF	TGTGCCAGCAGCCAAGTTGTTCTGAACGGGGGATCCACAGATACGCAGTATTTT	-	-	TRBV3-1	TRBJ2-3
CASSIFASGAGGKETQYF	TGTGCCAGCAGTATCTTCGCGAGCGGGGCAGGGGGCAAGGAGACCCAGTACTTC	-	-	TRBV2	TRBJ2-5
CASSPRLPRDEQFF	TGCGCCAGCAGCCCCCGACTTCCACGCGATGAGCAGTTCTTC	-	many	TRBV5-1	TRBJ2-1
CASSQAGQSGEQFF	TGTGCCAGCAGCCAAGCGGGACAGAGTGGTGAGCAGTTCTTC	TRBD1	few	TRBV14	TRBJ2-1
CASSLSGTGAGQETQYF	TGTGCCAGCAGCTTATCGGGGACAGGGGCCGGCCAAGAGACCCAGTACTTC	TRBD1	many	TRBV7-9	TRBJ2-5
CASNGGAATYNEQFF	TGTGCCAGCAACGGAGGGGCAGCGACCTACAATGAGCAGTTCTTC	-	-	TRBV11-2	TRBJ2-1
CASSSSRLAGVKTGELFF	TGTGCCAGCAGTTCCTCCCGGCTAGCGGGAGTAAAGACCGGGGAGCTGTTTTTT	TRBD2	many	TRBV28	TRBJ2-2
CSVVGLAVTYNEQFF	TGCAGCGTTGTGGGACTAGCGGTTACCTACAATGAGCAGTTCTTC	TRBD2	-	TRBV29-1	TRBJ2-1
CASSAREPFTQYF	TGTGCCAGCAGTGCGCGGGAGCCCTTTACGCAGTATTTT	TRBD2	-	TRBV25-1	TRBJ2-3
CAWSVGGNEAFF	TGTGCCTGGAGTGTAGGGGGTAATGAAGCTTTCTTT	-	many	TRBV30	TRBJ1-1
CASSVFGRAFEQFF	TGTGCCAGCAGTGTTTTCGGGAGGGCTTTTGAGCAGTTCTTC	TRBD2	many	TRBV25-1	TRBJ2-1
CASNPTEYYEQYF	TGTGCCAGTAACCCGACAGAATACTACGAGCAGTACTTC	-	many	TRBV6-2/TRBV6-3	TRBJ2-7
CASSSVLWRLGDVHQPQHF	TGTGCCAGCAGTTCAGTCCTCTGGAGGTTGGGGGATGTCCATCAGCCCCAGCATTTT	-	-	TRBV12-3/TRBV12-4	TRBJ1-5
CASSPISPGQREQAYEQYF	TGTGCCAGCAGCCCCATTAGTCCGGGTCAGAGGGAGCAGGCATACGAGCAGTACTTC	-	-	TRBV11-2	TRBJ2-7
CASSGTGALSTDTQYF	TGTGCCAGCAGTGGCACAGGGGCCCTTAGCACAGATACGCAGTATTTT	TRBD1	many	TRBV6-5	TRBJ2-3
CASSFGREGRVGEQFF	TGTGCCAGCAGCTTCGGGCGGGAGGGCCGAGTTGGTGAGCAGTTCTTC	TRBD2	-	TRBV11-1	TRBJ2-1
CSVENGQGQSYEQYF	TGCAGCGTTGAGAATGGACAGGGCCAGTCCTACGAGCAGTACTTC	TRBD1	few	TRBV29-1	TRBJ2-7
CASSWEGWNTEAFF	TGTGCCAGCAGTTGGGAAGGGTGGAACACTGAAGCTTTCTTT	-	-	TRBV6-2/TRBV6-3	TRBJ1-1
CASERGGLSRADTQYF	TGTGCCAGCGAGCGGGGGGGCCTTTCTCGTGCAGATACGCAGTATTTT	TRBD2	-	TRBV6-2/TRBV6-3	TRBJ2-3
CASSATDSHPLEQYF	TGTGCCAGCAGTGCGACCGACTCACACCCACTCGAGCAGTACTTC	-	-	TRBV25-1	TRBJ2-7
CASSQDLSGVDYEQFF	TGTGCCAGCAGCCAAGATTTAAGCGGGGTAGACTATGAGCAGTTCTTC	TRBD2	few	TRBV14	TRBJ2-1
CATSRYSSSETGEGTEALF	TGTGCCACCTCGCGTTATTCCTCAAGTGAGACAGGGGAGGGAACTGAAGCTCTCTTT	TRBD1	-	TRBV7-6	TRBJ1-1
CASSISSGGTDTQYF	TGTGCCAGCAGCATATCGAGCGGGGGCACAGATACGCAGTATTTT	TRBD2	few	TRBV7-9	TRBJ2-3
CASSLAFGAQYF	TGTGCCAGCAGCTTGGCGTTCGGGGCACAGTATTTT	-	many	TRBV5-6	TRBJ2-3
CASSLATNTFF	TGTGCCAGCAGCTTAGCCACAAACACCTTCTTC	-	many	TRBV11-2	TRBJ2-1
CSVGGGAGYEQYF	TGCAGCGTTGGAGGGGGAGCTGGGTACGAGCAGTACTTC	-	many	TRBV29-1	TRBJ2-7
CASNLPGGPPDTQYF	TGTGCCAGCAACCTTCCCGGGGGGCCCCCCGATACGCAGTATTTT	-	many	TRBV5-6	TRBJ2-3
CGSSASLQETQYF	TGTGGCAGTAGCGCATCCCTCCAAGAGACCCAGTACTTC	-	-	TRBV19	TRBJ2-5
CASRVAGADPDPPLHF	TGTGCCAGCAGAGTAGCAGGGGCGGACCCGGATCCACCCCTCCACTTT	-	-	TRBV9	TRBJ1-6